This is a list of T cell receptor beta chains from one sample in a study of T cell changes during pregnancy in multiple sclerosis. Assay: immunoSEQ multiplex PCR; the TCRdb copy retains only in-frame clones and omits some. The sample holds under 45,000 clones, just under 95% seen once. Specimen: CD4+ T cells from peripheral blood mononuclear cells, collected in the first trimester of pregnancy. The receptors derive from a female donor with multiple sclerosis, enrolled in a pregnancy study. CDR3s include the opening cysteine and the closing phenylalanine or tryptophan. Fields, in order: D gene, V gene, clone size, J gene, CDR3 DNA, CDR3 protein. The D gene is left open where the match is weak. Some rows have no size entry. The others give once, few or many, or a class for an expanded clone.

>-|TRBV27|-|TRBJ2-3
TGTGCCAGCAGTTTTCTAAGCGGATCTAGCACAGATACGCAGTATTTT
CASSFLSGSSTDTQYF
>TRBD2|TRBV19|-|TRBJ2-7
TGTGCCAGTAGTATAGCCGGGACTAGCGGGAGAAGCTCCTACGAGCAGTACTTC
CASSIAGTSGRSSYEQYF
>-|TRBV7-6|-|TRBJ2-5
TGTGCCAGCAGCCCTACGGGGTGGAAGAACCAAGAGACCCAGTACTTC
CASSPTGWKNQETQYF
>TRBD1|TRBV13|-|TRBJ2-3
TGTGCCAGTCAAGAACAGGGGAGTATTAGCACAGATACGCAGTATTTT
CASQEQGSISTDTQYF
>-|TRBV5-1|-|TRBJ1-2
TGCGCCAGCAACCCGGGAGCTGGCTACACCTTC
CASNPGAGYTF
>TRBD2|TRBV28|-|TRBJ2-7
TGTGCCAGCAGTTCCTGGACTAGCGCGAGCTCCTACGAGCAGTACTTC
CASSSWTSASSYEQYF
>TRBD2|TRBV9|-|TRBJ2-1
TGTGCCAGCAGCGTAGTGGGATACGCCTTCACTAGCGGGAGTAGGAATGAGCAGTTCTTC
CASSVVGYAFTSGSRNEQFF
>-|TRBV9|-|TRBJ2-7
TGTGCCAGCAGCGTAGCTGAGGGCGGGTACGAGCAGTACTTC
CASSVAEGGYEQYF
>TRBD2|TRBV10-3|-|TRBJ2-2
TGTGCCATCAGTGACTCTAGCGGGAGGGCAGGGACCGGGGAGCTGTTTTTT
CAISDSSGRAGTGELFF
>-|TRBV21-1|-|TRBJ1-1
TGTGCCAGCAGCAACGGGATCCCCGCTCCTGAAGCTTTCTTT
CASSNGIPAPEAFF
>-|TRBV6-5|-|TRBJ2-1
TGTGCCAGCTCCAGGGCCAACAATGAGCAGTTCTTC
CASSRANNEQFF
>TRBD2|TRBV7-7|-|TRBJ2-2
TGTGCTAGCAGCTTTAAACTAGCGGGGTTCGCGAACACCGGGGAGCTGTTTTTT
CASSFKLAGFANTGELFF
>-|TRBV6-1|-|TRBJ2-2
TGTGCCAGTAGATTCGCGAACACCGGGGAGCTGTTTTTT
CASRFANTGELFF
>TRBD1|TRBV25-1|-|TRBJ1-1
TGTGCCAGCAGTGGTCAGCCCGACAGGGGAGCTTTCTTT
CASSGQPDRGAFF
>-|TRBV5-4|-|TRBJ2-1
TGTGCCAGCAGCTTGGCGGGGGACTCCGGGGAGCAGTTCTTC
CASSLAGDSGEQFF
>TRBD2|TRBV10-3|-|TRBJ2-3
TGTGCCATCAGTGAGGGTCGGGACTACACAGATACGCAGTATTTT
CAISEGRDYTDTQYF
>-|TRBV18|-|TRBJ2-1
TGTGCCAGCTCACCCGGACAGCCCAATGAGCAGTTCTTC
CASSPGQPNEQFF
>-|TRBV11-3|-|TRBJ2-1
TGTGCCAGCAGCTTGAGTCGCTCCTACAATGAGCAGTTCTTC
CASSLSRSYNEQFF
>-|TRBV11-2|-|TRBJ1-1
TGTGCCAGCAGCGTAGGGAGCATGGGTTTGGCTGAAGCTTTCTTT
CASSVGSMGLAEAFF
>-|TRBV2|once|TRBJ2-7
TGTGCCAGGCGACCTACTCAAGGGAGTTGGGGTTTTATACCCTACGAGCAGTACTTC
CARRPTQGSWGFIPYEQYF
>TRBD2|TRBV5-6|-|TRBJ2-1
TGTGCCAGCAGCTTGGCCGTACTAGCGGGAGCCAATGAGCAGTTCTTC
CASSLAVLAGANEQFF
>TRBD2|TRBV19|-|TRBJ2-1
TGTGCCAGTAGTATTGTAGCGGGAGATGTAAATGAGCAGTTCTTC
CASSIVAGDVNEQFF
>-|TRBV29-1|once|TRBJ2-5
TGCAGCGTGTCGGCAGGCCAAGAGACCCAGTACTTC
CSVSAGQETQYF
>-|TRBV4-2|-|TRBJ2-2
TGTGCCAGCAGCCCCGGGAGAGGGACGGGCCAATTGAACACCGGGGAGCTGTTTTTT
CASSPGRGTGQLNTGELFF
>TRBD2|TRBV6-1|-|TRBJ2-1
TGTGCCAGCCGGGGTAGGGAGGGCCCCTACAATGAGCAGTTCTTC
CASRGREGPYNEQFF
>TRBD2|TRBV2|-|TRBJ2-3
TGTGCCAGCATTCGGGACTACACAGATACGCAGTATTTT
CASIRDYTDTQYF
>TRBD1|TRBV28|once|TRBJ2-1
TGTGCCAGCAGTCAACCGGGACAGGGGGCGCGGAATGAGCAGTTCTTC
CASSQPGQGARNEQFF
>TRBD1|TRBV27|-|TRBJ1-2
TGTGCCAGCAGTTCGAGGGGACAGGGCCGTGGCTACACCTTC
CASSSRGQGRGYTF
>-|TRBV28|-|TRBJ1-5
TGTGCCAGCAGCCGGGGGGATGGTCGCCATAGCAATCAGCCCCAGCATTTT
CASSRGDGRHSNQPQHF
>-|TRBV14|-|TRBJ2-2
TGTGCCAGCAGCCGAGGGATTAACACCGGGGAGCTGTTTTTT
CASSRGINTGELFF
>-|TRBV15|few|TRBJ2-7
TGTGCCACCAGCAGAGTAACGGCCCACTACTCCTACGAGCAGTACTTC
CATSRVTAHYSYEQYF
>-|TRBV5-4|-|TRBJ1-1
TGTGCCAGCAGTTATCCGGGACAAAACACTGAAGCTTTCTTT
CASSYPGQNTEAFF
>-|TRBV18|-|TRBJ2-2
TGTGCCAGCTCACCACTGTCTGTCCCCGGGGAGCTGTTTTTT
CASSPLSVPGELFF
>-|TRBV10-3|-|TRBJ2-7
TGTGCCATCAGTGCCCTAGCCTCCTACGAGCAGTACTTC
CAISALASYEQYF
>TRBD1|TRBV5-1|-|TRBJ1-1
TGCGCCAGCAGCACAATTCAACAGGGGGCGGACACTGAAGCTTTCTTT
CASSTIQQGADTEAFF
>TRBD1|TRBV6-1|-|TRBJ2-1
TGTGCCAGCAGGGCAACAGGGGGCGGCTACAATGAGCAGTTCTTC
CASRATGGGYNEQFF
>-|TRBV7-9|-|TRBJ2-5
TGTGCCAGCAGCCCCACTCCAGGAGGGTCGGGGACCCAGTACTTC
CASSPTPGGSGTQYF
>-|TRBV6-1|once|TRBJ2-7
TGTGCCAGCAGTGAAGCTTGGACTACTAAAGAGCAGTACTTC
CASSEAWTTKEQYF
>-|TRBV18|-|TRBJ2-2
TGTGCCAGCTCACCGCTAGGGGAAGGTGCCGGGGAGCTGTTTTTT
CASSPLGEGAGELFF
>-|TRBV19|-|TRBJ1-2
TGTGCCAGTAGTATTACCAGGGAGGAAGGCTACACCTTC
CASSITREEGYTF
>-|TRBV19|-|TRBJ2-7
TGTGCCAGTAGTATCCCCGGGACATCGGTGAGACGGTACTTC
CASSIPGTSVRRYF
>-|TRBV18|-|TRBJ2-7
TGTGCCAGCTCACCTACAGGCCTCTCCTACGAGCAGTACTTC
CASSPTGLSYEQYF
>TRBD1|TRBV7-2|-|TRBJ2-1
TGTGCCAGCAGCTTAGTGGGTGGGACAGGGGAGCAGTTCTTC
CASSLVGGTGEQFF
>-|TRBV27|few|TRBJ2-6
TGTGCCAGCGGAGCCGGACTAAAATCTGGGGCCAACGTCCTGACTTTC
CASGAGLKSGANVLTF
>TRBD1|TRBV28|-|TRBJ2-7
TGTGCCAGCGGATGGCAGGGGGCAGGGGAGCAGTACTTC
CASGWQGAGEQYF
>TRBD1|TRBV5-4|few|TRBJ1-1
TGTGCCAGCAGCCACGGGGACAGGGAGCCTGAAGCTTTCTTT
CASSHGDREPEAFF
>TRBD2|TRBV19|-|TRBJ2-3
TGTGCCAGTAGTATACCCAGCGGGAGTTTGGCAGATACGCAGTATTTT
CASSIPSGSLADTQYF